The 19 T cell receptor beta chains reported below all come from one sample, sequenced in a study of blood T cell repertoires in COVID-19. Using immunoSEQ multiplex PCR, the repertoire was profiled, and TCRdb retains in-frame clones only, with some absent. The data show more than 60,000 clones, 80% to 85% seen once. Sequenced material: peripheral blood. These receptors all stem from a man over 45 with acute or convalescent COVID-19.

V and J are TRBV7-9 and TRBJ2-1; a weak D match, TRBD2 (6 bases). This CDR3 has 15 amino acids. Deletions cut 4 bases from V and 0 bases from J, with 10 bases between. Germline CDR1 and CDR2: SEHNR and FQNEAQ (reference sequence). The CDR3, as DNA: TGTGCCAGCAGCTCCCTGACTAGCTCCTACAATGAGCAGTTCTTC. Its translation is CASSSLTSSYNEQFF.

This clone was detected only a few times. This chain links TRBV2 with TRBJ1-1, with 9 nucleotides matching TRBD1. Trimming at V came to 6 bases and at J to 4 bases, leaving 0 bases not matched to a gene. CDR1 and CDR2 from the germline V gene are SNHLY and FYNNEI. The CDR3 is made up of 12 amino acids. Here the CDR3 DNA reads TGTGCCAGCAGGGACAGGGGCACTGAAGCTTTCTTT. It specifies CASRDRGTEAFF.

The chain is built from TRBV5-4 and TRBJ1-2; TRBD1 is a possible D gene (6 bases). The ends were cut back, 0 bases at V and 0 bases at J, with 9 bases in the middle. Germline V gives CDR1 SGHNT, CDR2 YYREEE (reference sequence). The CDR3 runs to 15 residues. The CDR3 loop reads CASSLGDTSNYGYTF. CDR3 in DNA: TGTGCCAGCAGCTTGGGGGACACTTCTAACTATGGCTACACCTTC.

This rearrangement joins TRBV14 to TRBJ1-2, with a tentative D call TRBD1 (5 bases). Per germline, CDR1 SGHDN and CDR2 FVKESK. CDR3 length: 17 amino acids. The V end was cut by 4 bases, the J end by 0 bases, with 18 bases between. CDR3 nucleotide sequence: TGTGCCAGCAGCCCTCATTTCGGAAGGGGATCTAACTATGGCTACACCTTC. Translated: CASSPHFGRGSNYGYTF.

A single count supports this clone. The missing conserved phenylalanine or tryptophan at the end of this CDR3 makes a read error likely. The chain combines TRBV5-6 with TRBJ1-1, with D possibly TRBD1 on 6 matching bases. This CDR3 is built from 13 residues. V was clipped by 0 bases and J by 7 bases, with 10 bases between them. CDR1 and CDR2 from the germline V gene are SGHDT and YYEEEE. CDR3 region: CASSLGRTDEAFL. The CDR3 DNA sequence: TGTGCCAGCAGCTTGGGACGGACAGATGAAGCTTTCCTT.

This chain joins TRBV5-6 and TRBJ2-7; D gene unclear. CDR1 and CDR2 from the germline V gene are SGHDT and YYEEEE. The V end lost 3 bases, the J end lost 5 bases, and 6 bases lay between the germline ends. The CDR3 extends over 11 amino acids. The CDR3, as DNA: TGTGCCAGCAGCTGGTCGGACGAGCAGTACTTC. Translated, it gives CASSWSDEQYF. The whole variable domain, remainder taken from reference TRBV5-6 and TRBJ2-7, is DAGVTQSPTHLIKTRGQQVTLRCSPKSGHDTVSWYQQALGQGPQFIFQYYEEEERQRGNFPDRFSGHQFPNYSSELNVNALLLGDSALYLCASSWSDEQYFGPGTRLTVT.

The chain has TRBV11-3 and TRBJ2-7; 7 bases align to TRBD1. Germline assignment: CDR1 SGHNT and CDR2 YENEEA. With V trimmed by 5 bases and J by 3 bases, 4 bases remained unmatched. The CDR3 sequence is 13 residues long. The CDR3 reads CASSVRQGYEQYF. Here the CDR3 DNA reads TGTGCCAGCAGCGTGAGACAGGGCTACGAGCAGTACTTC. Complete variable domain (other parts from reference TRBV11-3 and TRBJ2-7): EAGVVQSPRYKIIEKKQPVAFWCNPISGHNTLYWYLQNLGQGPELLIRYENEEAVDDSQLPKDRFSAERLKGVDSTLKIQPAELGDSAVYLCASSVRQGYEQYFGPGTRLTVT.

The V and J genes are TRBV7-2 and TRBJ2-5, with TRBD1 identical over 7 bases. After removal of 3 bases from V and 2 bases from J, the junction contained 12 bases not matched to a gene. The CDR3 length is 17 residues. The germline V gene has CDR1 SGHTA and CDR2 FQGNSA. The CDR3 region has the DNA TGTGCCAGCAGCTTCCATAGCAGGGGGAACCCACAAGAGACCCAGTACTTC. Its translation: CASSFHSRGNPQETQYF.

The CDR3 DNA reads as TGTGCCAGCAGCCCGGGACAGGGAAACACCGGGGAGCTGTTTTTT. It translates to CASSPGQGNTGELFF. The chain combines TRBV11-3 with TRBJ2-2, with TRBD1 identical over 9 bases. The CDR3 runs 15 residues. With V trimmed by 5 bases and J by 2 bases, 3 bases remained unmatched. Per the germline V gene, CDR1 is SGHNT and CDR2 is YENEEA.

The rearrangement links TRBV5-5 to TRBJ2-4; possible D gene TRBD1, 6 bases. Germline V CDR1 and CDR2: SGHKS, YYEKEE (reference sequence). This CDR3 comprises 15 residues. V lost 0 bases, J lost 5 bases, and 12 bases lay in between. CDR3 protein: CASSLVAGVENIQYF. CDR3 nucleotides: TGTGCCAGCAGCTTGGTTGCAGGGGTCGAAAACATTCAGTACTTC.

The chain carries TRBV5-1 and TRBJ2-7; TRBD2 aligns across 7 bases. J lost 5 bases, V lost 3 bases, and 8 bases had no gene match. The CDR3 has 14 amino acids. Germline V gene sequence: CDR1 SGHRS, CDR2 YFSETQ. The CDR3 bases are TGCGCCAGCAGCTCCTCGATTGGGGGGGACGAGCAGTACTTC. Protein: CASSSSIGGDEQYF. Full variable domain (missing parts from reference TRBV5-1 and TRBJ2-7): KAGVTQTPRYLIKTRGQQVTLSCSPISGHRSVSWYQQTPGQGLQFLFEYFSETQRNKGNFPGRFSGRQFSNSRSEMNVSTLELGDSALYLCASSSSIGGDEQYFGPGTRLTVT.

The gene calls are TRBV5-6 and TRBJ2-1; a possible D gene is TRBD2 (6 bases). Trimming pared 3 bases from V and 1 base from J, leaving 8 bases between. Germline CDR1 and CDR2: SGHDT and YYEEEE. CDR3 length equals 14 residues. The CDR3 here is CASSSGASYNEQFF. The CDR3 DNA reads TGTGCCAGCAGCTCGGGAGCGTCCTACAATGAGCAGTTCTTC. The full variable domain, rest sourced from reference TRBV5-6 and TRBJ2-1, is DAGVTQSPTHLIKTRGQQVTLRCSPKSGHDTVSWYQQALGQGPQFIFQYYEEEERQRGNFPDRFSGHQFPNYSSELNVNALLLGDSALYLCASSSGASYNEQFFGPGTRLTVL.

The CDR3 DNA sequence: TGTGCCAGCAGCGTATCAGGGAAGGACACCGGGGAGCTGTTTTTT. Translated, it gives CASSVSGKDTGELFF. The J gene is TRBJ2-2, the V gene TRBV9, with D maybe TRBD1 (5 bases). Per the germline V gene, CDR1 is SGDLS and CDR2 is YYNGEE. The ends were cut back, 1 base at V and 3 bases at J, with 10 bases in the middle. This CDR3 region has 15 residues.

This chain links TRBV28 with TRBJ2-7, with 9 bases lining up with TRBD1. Germline assignment: CDR1 MDHEN and CDR2 SYDVKM. V lost 5 bases and J lost 6; bases outside the gene matches: 11. This CDR3 is built from 15 residues. The CDR3 protein is CASSPPTGGMSEQYF. In nucleotides, the CDR3 is TGTGCCAGCAGTCCACCGACAGGGGGGATGAGCGAGCAGTACTTC.

This chain connects TRBV19 to TRBJ1-5; 7 bases agree with TRBD1. V gave up 3 bases and J gave up 6 bases; unmatched junction bases: 8. This CDR3 comprises 15 residues. The germline V gene encodes CDR1 LNHDA and CDR2 SQIVND (reference sequence). Here the CDR3 DNA reads TGTGCCAGTAGTATCCTGAAGGGGGCTGTTCAGCCCCAGCATTTT. It codes for CASSILKGAVQPQHF.

The chain joins TRBV19 to TRBJ1-5; the match to TRBD1 covers 10 bases. From germline, CDR1 is LNHDA and CDR2 SQIVND (reference sequence). CDR3 length: 16 residues. After removal of 0 bases from V and 6 bases from J, the junction contained 5 bases not matched to a gene. As DNA, the CDR3 is TGTGCCAGTAGTATAGAAAGGACAGGGGGTTTTCAGCCCCAGCATTTT. Translating gives CASSIERTGGFQPQHF.

The chain employs TRBV7-2 and TRBJ1-2; no definite D call. Germline V lookup: CDR1 SGHTA, CDR2 FQGNSA. The CDR3 is 13 residues long. V lost 3 bases and J lost 7, with 12 bases in between. The CDR3 sequence: CASSLGGLIGYTF. The CDR3 coding sequence is TGTGCCAGCAGCTTGGGAGGGTTGATTGGCTACACCTTC.

The chain recombines TRBV6-2 or TRBV6-3 with TRBJ2-6; no firm D call. The germline V and J ends were trimmed by 0 bases and 0 bases, with 6 bases remaining between them. The germline CDR1 and CDR2 sequences are MNHEY and SVGEGT. This CDR3 region has 16 residues. Here the CDR3 reads CASSYSWPSGANVLTF. In DNA form, the CDR3 reads TGTGCCAGCAGTTACTCCTGGCCCTCTGGGGCCAACGTCCTGACTTTC.

This chain uses TRBV11-2 with TRBJ1-2, with a tentative D call TRBD1 (6 bases). The CDR3 runs 16 residues. V shed 5 bases and J shed 0 bases, with 16 bases lying between them. The germline V gene encodes CDR1 SGHAT and CDR2 FQNNGV. This CDR3 reads CASSQGGGRANYGYTF. The CDR3 DNA sequence: TGTGCCAGCAGCCAAGGGGGGGGCCGGGCTAACTATGGCTACACCTTC.